A selection of T cell receptor beta chains follows, all from one sample in a study of cytomegalovirus exposure and HLA in healthy donors. TCRdb keeps only in-frame clones here, not all; method: immunoSEQ multiplex PCR. Of around 150,000 clones in the sample, around four fifths are singletons; the top ten hold 1.5%. The sample taken for sequencing was PBMCs. The receptors originated from a woman aged 18-30 years in good health and CMV-seronegative. CDR3s include the opening cysteine and the closing phenylalanine or tryptophan. The order of the fields is V gene, CDR3 length, J gene, D gene, clone size, CDR3 DNA, CDR3 protein. A D gene is named only where the DNA matches it firmly. Size tells how often a clone was seen (once, few, many) or the class of an expanded clone, and some rows leave it out.

>TRBV5-1|15|TRBJ2-7|TRBD2|-
TGCGCCAGCAGCTTGGCCTTAGCGGGGTTGATCGAGCAGTACTTC
CASSLALAGLIEQYF
>TRBV14|13|TRBJ1-2|-|-
TGTGCCAGCAGCCAAGGACATGTCTATGGCTACACCTTC
CASSQGHVYGYTF
>TRBV7-7|13|TRBJ2-7|-|-
TGTGCTAGCAGCTATACCACCAGGGGCGAGCAGTACTTC
CASSYTTRGEQYF
>TRBV7-8|14|TRBJ2-7|TRBD2|-
TGTGCCAGCAGCTTACGGGAGGGCAGCTACGAGCAGTACTTC
CASSLREGSYEQYF
>TRBV30|13|TRBJ1-2|TRBD1|-
TGTGCCTGGAGGATCACAGGGGGTTATGGCTACACCTTC
CAWRITGGYGYTF
>TRBV6-1|14|TRBJ2-5|TRBD1|once
TGTGCCAGCAAGGGACAGTGGACTCAAGAGACCCAGTACTTC
CASKGQWTQETQYF
>TRBV6-5|14|TRBJ1-3|TRBD1|once
TGTGCCAGCAGTAGGACAGGGCCTGGAAACACCATATATTTT
CASSRTGPGNTIYF
>TRBV19|15|TRBJ2-1|-|-
TGTGCCAGTAGTATATGGCAGGGATGGAGCAATGAGCAGTTCTTC
CASSIWQGWSNEQFF
>TRBV11-2|14|TRBJ1-1|-|-
TGTGCCAGCAGCTTAGATCTCAGGAACACTGAAGCTTTCTTT
CASSLDLRNTEAFF
>TRBV14|17|TRBJ2-1|TRBD2|-
TGTGCCAGCAGCCAAGCTAGCGGGGGCCCCTCCGACAATGAGCAGTTCTTC
CASSQASGGPSDNEQFF
>TRBV7-2|16|TRBJ2-3|-|-
TGTGCCAGCAGCTTAGCGGGGACACCTAGCACAGATACGCAGTATTTT
CASSLAGTPSTDTQYF
>TRBV5-1|15|TRBJ2-5|TRBD2|-
TGCGCCAGCAGCATGGCGGGAGAAGCTCAAGAGACCCAGTACTTC
CASSMAGEAQETQYF
>TRBV7-9|12|TRBJ1-1|-|-
TGTGCCAGCTGCCAGGGAAACACTGAAGCTTTCTTT
CASCQGNTEAFF
>TRBV7-6|15|TRBJ2-5|-|-
TGTGCCAGCAGGAAAGGGAGGGGGACCCAAGAGACCCAGTACTTC
CASRKGRGTQETQYF
>TRBV5-3|15|TRBJ2-5|-|-
TGTGCCAGAAGCTTCAGTCCCCAGCGAGGGAAGACCCAGTACTTC
CARSFSPQRGKTQYF
>TRBV19|16|TRBJ2-3|TRBD2|-
TGTGCCAGTAGCCAGACTAGCGGGGGGCAGCCAGATACGCAGTATTTT
CASSQTSGGQPDTQYF
>TRBV28|19|TRBJ2-1|-|-
TGTGCCAGCAGTTTACTTGGCGACAAACCTTACTTTTCCTACAATGAGCAGTTCTTC
CASSLLGDKPYFSYNEQFF
>TRBV30|14|TRBJ1-2|-|-
TGTGCCTGGAGTGTACATCCGCCAAACTATGGCTACACCTTC
CAWSVHPPNYGYTF
>TRBV6-1|15|TRBJ1-2|-|-
TGTGCCAGCAGTGGCCGCGGGCCTACCACGGGCGGCTACACCTTC
CASSGRGPTTGGYTF
>TRBV5-6|14|TRBJ1-5|-|-
TGTGCCAGCAGCTTTCTCGGTAGCAATCAGCCCCAGCATTTT
CASSFLGSNQPQHF
>TRBV6-5|16|TRBJ1-3|TRBD1|once
TGTGCCAGCAGTTACTCAAACCGGGACAGGGGTAACACCATATATTTT
CASSYSNRDRGNTIYF
>TRBV28|12|TRBJ1-2|-|-
TGTGCCAGCAGTTTGTCTCTGTTTGGCTACACCTTC
CASSLSLFGYTF
>TRBV30|14|TRBJ2-1|TRBD2|-
TGTGCCTGGAGTGTCGGGGGGTCCTACAATGAGCAGTTCTTC
CAWSVGGSYNEQFF
>TRBV6-1|14|TRBJ1-2|-|-
TGTGCCAGCAGTGAGGCCTCAGGGGATTCAGGCTACACCTTC
CASSEASGDSGYTF
>TRBV30|13|TRBJ1-5|-|-
TGTGCCTGGAGGACAGGCAGCTCTCAGCCCCAGCATTTT
CAWRTGSSQPQHF
>TRBV4-1|15|TRBJ2-3|-|once
TGCGCCAGCAGCCAAGTGGGGGGTAGTACAGATACGCAGTATTTT
CASSQVGGSTDTQYF
>TRBV2|14|TRBJ2-7|-|-
TGTGCCAGCAAAGTTCGAGTTGGGCCCTACGAGCAGTACTTC
CASKVRVGPYEQYF
>TRBV4-2|16|TRBJ2-7|TRBD2|-
TGTGCCAGCAGCCAAGGTCCCCAAGGACTAGCCTACGAGCAGTACTTC
CASSQGPQGLAYEQYF
>TRBV19|14|TRBJ1-1|TRBD1|-
TGTGCCAGTAGTAGGACAGGGAGGGACACTGAAGCTTTCTTT
CASSRTGRDTEAFF
>TRBV4-1|17|TRBJ1-3|TRBD1|-
TGCGCCAGCAGCCAAGGCGTACAGGGGGGGTCTGGAAACACCATATATTTT
CASSQGVQGGSGNTIYF
>TRBV28|16|TRBJ1-2|TRBD1|once
TGTGCCAGCGACGCTTTCGGGGACAGGGGAGGGTATGGCTACACCTTC
CASDAFGDRGGYGYTF
>TRBV4-1|16|TRBJ2-2|TRBD2|-
TGCGCCAGCAGCCGCCGTGGAGGGGCGGGGGCCGGGGAGCTGTTTTTT
CASSRRGGAGAGELFF
>TRBV13|16|TRBJ1-2|TRBD1|-
TGTGCCAGCAGCTTAGGCCGACAGGGTCGGCTCTATGGCTACACCTTC
CASSLGRQGRLYGYTF
>TRBV2|16|TRBJ2-4|-|-
TGTGCCAGCAGCCAAAACAGGGCTCTAGCCAAAAACATTCAGTACTTC
CASSQNRALAKNIQYF
>TRBV5-1|13|TRBJ2-3|-|-
TGCGCCAGCAGCTTGGCAGGCACAGATACGCAGTATTTT
CASSLAGTDTQYF
>TRBV6-1|13|TRBJ1-2|-|-
TGTGCCAGCAGTGAGGTTCGGGGTAATGGCTACACCTTC
CASSEVRGNGYTF
>TRBV7-2|15|TRBJ2-7|-|-
TGTGCCAGCAGCCCCCAGAGCGTAGTCCCCTACGAGCAGTACTTC
CASSPQSVVPYEQYF
>TRBV5-4|14|TRBJ2-3|-|-
TGTGCCAGCAGCTTGGCCCTATACACAGATACGCAGTATTTT
CASSLALYTDTQYF
>TRBV6-5|15|TRBJ1-1|-|-
TGTGCCACCAGAACGATCGGACTCGGGTACACTGAAGCTTTCTTT
CATRTIGLGYTEAFF
>TRBV6-1|14|TRBJ1-5|-|-
TGTGCTACCCCGAGCGCTTATAGCAATCAGCCCCAGCATTTT
CATPSAYSNQPQHF
>TRBV19|16|TRBJ1-1|TRBD1|-
TGTGCCAGCAAAGGACAGGGCGGTGGATGGGACACTGAAGCTTTCTTT
CASKGQGGGWDTEAFF
>TRBV19|14|TRBJ1-2|-|-
TGTGCCAGTACGCCCAGAGGGGAGGGTTTGGGCTACACCTTC
CASTPRGEGLGYTF